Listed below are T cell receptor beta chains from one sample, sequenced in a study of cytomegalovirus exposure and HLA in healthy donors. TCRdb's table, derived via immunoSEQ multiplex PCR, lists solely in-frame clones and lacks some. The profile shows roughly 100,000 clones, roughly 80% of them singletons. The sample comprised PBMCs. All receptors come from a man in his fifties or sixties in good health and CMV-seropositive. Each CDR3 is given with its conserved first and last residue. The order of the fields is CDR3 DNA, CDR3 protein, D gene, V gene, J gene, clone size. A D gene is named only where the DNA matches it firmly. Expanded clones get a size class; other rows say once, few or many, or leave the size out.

CDR3nt: TGTGCCAGTAGTATTAGACTAGCGGGAGGGAACACCGGGGAGCTGTTTTTT; CDR3aa: CASSIRLAGGNTGELFF; d_gene: TRBD2; v_gene: TRBV19; j_gene: TRBJ2-2; abundance: few
CDR3nt: TGTGCCAGTAGTCCCCAGGGGTTCGGTGGTGAGCAGTTCTTC; CDR3aa: CASSPQGFGGEQFF; d_gene: NA; v_gene: TRBV19; j_gene: TRBJ2-1; abundance: once
CDR3nt: TGTGCCAGCAGTGCCACATCAGATACGCAGTATTTT; CDR3aa: CASSATSDTQYF; d_gene: NA; v_gene: TRBV6-1; j_gene: TRBJ2-3; abundance: NA
CDR3nt: TGTGCCAGCAGTCCGGGGATCCACGAGCAGTACTTC; CDR3aa: CASSPGIHEQYF; d_gene: NA; v_gene: TRBV6-1; j_gene: TRBJ2-7; abundance: NA
CDR3nt: TGTGCCAGCAAGGCAACAGTATCGAACACTGAAGCTTTCTTT; CDR3aa: CASKATVSNTEAFF; d_gene: NA; v_gene: TRBV6-1; j_gene: TRBJ1-1; abundance: NA
CDR3nt: TGCGCCAGCAGCTTGGCGGACAGGTACAATGAGCAGTTCTTC; CDR3aa: CASSLADRYNEQFF; d_gene: TRBD1; v_gene: TRBV5-1; j_gene: TRBJ2-1; abundance: NA
CDR3nt: TGTGCCAGCAGCCCGAGTCCCGGGACTAGCGGGAGGAGGATTTACGAGCAGTACTTC; CDR3aa: CASSPSPGTSGRRIYEQYF; d_gene: TRBD2; v_gene: TRBV5-4; j_gene: TRBJ2-7; abundance: NA
CDR3nt: TGCGCCAGCTCGCCTCGGATCGGAGAGGGGGGGGAGCAGTACTTC; CDR3aa: CASSPRIGEGGEQYF; d_gene: NA; v_gene: TRBV5-1; j_gene: TRBJ2-7; abundance: NA
CDR3nt: TGTGCCAGCAGCTTGGTGTCGGGAGTGGAAGAGCAGTACTTC; CDR3aa: CASSLVSGVEEQYF; d_gene: NA; v_gene: TRBV5-4; j_gene: TRBJ2-7; abundance: few
CDR3nt: TGTGCCAGCATCCGAGGCCTAGCGGGAGGGCCGGGGAATGAGCAGTTCTTC; CDR3aa: CASIRGLAGGPGNEQFF; d_gene: TRBD2; v_gene: TRBV28; j_gene: TRBJ2-1; abundance: NA
CDR3nt: TGTGCCAGCAATTCAGGGTACAGTAATGAAAAACTGTTTTTT; CDR3aa: CASNSGYSNEKLFF; d_gene: NA; v_gene: TRBV2; j_gene: TRBJ1-4; abundance: NA
CDR3nt: TGTGCCAGCAGCTTAGACAGCTACAGCTATGGCTACACCTTC; CDR3aa: CASSLDSYSYGYTF; d_gene: NA; v_gene: TRBV7-9; j_gene: TRBJ1-2; abundance: NA
CDR3nt: TGTGCCAGCAGTTACGGGGGGGACTCCTACGAGCAGTACTTC; CDR3aa: CASSYGGDSYEQYF; d_gene: TRBD2; v_gene: TRBV6-6; j_gene: TRBJ2-7; abundance: NA
CDR3nt: TGTGCCAGCAGCTTGGAACAGGCCAATGAGCAGTTCTTC; CDR3aa: CASSLEQANEQFF; d_gene: NA; v_gene: TRBV5-4; j_gene: TRBJ2-1; abundance: NA
CDR3nt: TGCGCCAGCAGTCAACCCTCGGGACAGGGACGATCGAATGAGTTACGAGGGTTGTACGAGCAGTACTTC; CDR3aa: CASSQPSGQGRSNELRGLYEQYF; d_gene: TRBD1; v_gene: TRBV23-1; j_gene: TRBJ2-7; abundance: NA